The rows below give T cell receptor beta chains drawn from one sample of a study of cytomegalovirus exposure and HLA in healthy donors. Sequencing used immunoSEQ multiplex PCR; TCRdb keeps in-frame clones, though not all of them. The sample holds roughly 90,000 clones, roughly four fifths seen once. The sample taken for sequencing was PBMCs. The receptors were gathered from a young man in good health and CMV-seropositive. The CDR3 runs from the conserved cysteine through the conserved F or W. D genes are given only for firm matches. For some rows the clone size is stated as once, few or many, or as a class when expanded; others skip it.

clone size	V gene	D gene	J gene	CDR3 protein	CDR3 DNA
.	TRBV27	.	TRBJ2-1	CASSLGGPYNEQFF	TGTGCCAGCAGTTTAGGCGGGCCCTACAATGAGCAGTTCTTC
once	TRBV11-2	.	TRBJ2-1	CASSSGLTTYNEQFF	TGTGCCAGCAGCTCGGGACTCACTACTTACAATGAGCAGTTCTTC
.	TRBV6-1	TRBD1	TRBJ1-5	CASRSGQGEHQPQHF	TGCGCCAGCAGGTCGGGACAGGGAGAACATCAGCCCCAGCATTTT
.	TRBV11-2	.	TRBJ1-1	CASSLGRTVNTEAFF	TGTGCCAGCAGCTTAGGGCGGACAGTGAACACTGAAGCTTTCTTT
.	TRBV10-3	TRBD2	TRBJ2-5	CAISSGRETQYF	TGTGCCATATCCAGCGGGAGAGAGACCCAGTACTTC
.	TRBV5-1	TRBD2	TRBJ2-7	CASSLWGRLAGVVDEQYF	TGCGCCAGCAGCTTGTGGGGGCGACTAGCGGGAGTGGTGGACGAGCAGTACTTC
.	TRBV6-5	.	TRBJ1-5	CASSSINQPQHF	TGTGCCAGCAGTTCCATTAATCAGCCCCAGCATTTT
.	TRBV5-1	.	TRBJ1-5	CASSLPRAAGQPQHF	TGCGCCAGCAGCTTGCCCAGGGCAGCTGGCCAGCCCCAGCATTTT
.	TRBV11-1	TRBD1	TRBJ1-1	CASRSGTGPNTEAFF	TGTGCCAGCCGTAGCGGGACAGGGCCGAACACTGAAGCTTTCTTT
.	TRBV5-6	.	TRBJ1-1	CASSLTDTSNTEAFF	TGTGCCAGCAGCTTGACAGACACGTCGAACACTGAAGCTTTCTTT
.	TRBV29-1	.	TRBJ1-2	CSVGGANYGYTF	TGCAGCGTTGGAGGAGCGAACTATGGCTACACCTTC
.	TRBV19	.	TRBJ1-5	CASKLGTQVFNQPQHF	TGTGCCAGTAAACTAGGGACTCAAGTTTTCAATCAGCCCCAGCATTTT
.	TRBV30	.	TRBJ2-5	CAWSTTQETQYF	TGTGCCTGGAGCACAACCCAAGAGACCCAGTACTTC
.	TRBV18	TRBD1	TRBJ2-1	CASSPPVGQGASRLADNEQFF	TGTGCCAGCTCACCACCGGTAGGACAGGGGGCCTCACGACTAGCGGACAATGAGCAGTTCTTC
.	TRBV5-5	.	TRBJ2-5	CASSLGEAYQETQYF	TGTGCCAGCAGCCTGGGAGAAGCGTACCAAGAGACCCAGTACTTC
.	TRBV7-2	.	TRBJ1-5	CASSLERRQPQHF	TGTGCCAGCAGCTTAGAACGGCGGCAGCCCCAGCATTTT
.	TRBV7-2	TRBD1	TRBJ1-5	CASSPTGDQPQHF	TGTGCCAGCAGCCCGACAGGGGATCAGCCCCAGCATTTT
few	TRBV9	.	TRBJ2-1	CASSVGRTRSGKHYNEQFF	TGTGCCAGCAGCGTGGGTAGGACTCGTTCCGGAAAGCATTACAATGAGCAGTTCTTC
.	TRBV28	TRBD1	TRBJ2-7	CASHGTADSYEQYF	TGTGCCAGCCACGGGACAGCCGATTCCTACGAGCAGTACTTC
.	TRBV11-2	TRBD1	TRBJ2-7	CASSQIPGQRSIDSYEQYF	TGTGCCAGCAGCCAGATACCGGGACAGAGGAGTATCGACTCCTACGAGCAGTACTTC
.	TRBV28	TRBD2	TRBJ2-7	CASSFLSGGIGREQYF	TGTGCCAGCAGTTTCCTTTCGGGAGGGATTGGCCGCGAGCAGTACTTC
.	TRBV28	.	TRBJ1-4	CASLDRLKLFF	TGTGCCAGCCTTGACAGGCTTAAACTGTTTTTT
once	TRBV5-1	.	TRBJ1-4	CASSLYPNEKLFF	TGCGCCAGCAGCTTGTATCCCAATGAAAAACTGTTTTTT
.	TRBV9	TRBD2	TRBJ2-1	CASSVVGTRANEQFF	TGTGCCAGCAGCGTAGTCGGGACTAGGGCTAATGAGCAGTTCTTC
.	TRBV18	.	TRBJ2-7	CASSPGRAPYEQYF	TGTGCCAGCTCACCAGGCAGGGCACCCTACGAGCAGTACTTC
.	TRBV13	.	TRBJ2-3	CASSLSGTKHTDTQYF	TGTGCCAGCAGCCTGAGCGGGACAAAACACACAGATACGCAGTATTTT
.	TRBV28	.	TRBJ1-2	CASSFSVRGYTF	TGTGCCAGCAGTTTCTCGGTGCGAGGCTACACCTTC
once	TRBV10-3	TRBD2	TRBJ2-7	CAISEFASGYEQYF	TGTGCCATCAGTGAGTTTGCTAGCGGCTACGAGCAGTACTTC
.	TRBV9	.	TRBJ2-1	CASSVTGGDEQFF	TGTGCCAGCAGCGTAACAGGGGGGGATGAGCAGTTCTTC
.	TRBV18	TRBD1	TRBJ1-4	CASSPQGQGEKLFF	TGTGCCAGCTCACCACAAGGACAGGGTGAAAAACTGTTTTTT
.	TRBV5-1	.	TRBJ2-7	CASSPAGSFDEQYF	TGCGCCAGCAGCCCCGCCGGGTCCTTCGACGAGCAGTACTTC
.	TRBV27	TRBD2	TRBJ2-7	CASTPSGRDSYEQYF	TGTGCCAGCACGCCAAGCGGGAGAGATTCCTACGAGCAGTACTTC
.	TRBV5-1	.	TRBJ1-2	CASSLLDGGSNYGYTF	TGCGCCAGCAGCCTCTTAGACGGAGGAAGTAACTATGGCTACACCTTC
.	TRBV7-9	.	TRBJ2-2	CASSLVSGLPGELFF	TGTGCCAGCAGCTTAGTGTCGGGATTACCCGGGGAGCTGTTTTTT
.	TRBV7-9	TRBD1	TRBJ2-5	CASRGTGQETQYF	TGTGCCAGCAGGGGGACAGGGCAAGAGACCCAGTACTTC
.	TRBV7-2	.	TRBJ2-1	CASSLVAWSAYNEQFF	TGTGCCAGCAGCTTAGTCGCTTGGTCTGCGTACAATGAGCAGTTCTTC
few	TRBV7-2	.	TRBJ1-2	CASSLRGSISYGYTF	TGTGCCAGCAGCTTAAGGGGCAGTATTAGCTATGGCTACACCTTC
.	TRBV28	TRBD1	TRBJ1-5	CASRMTGNNQPQHF	TGTGCCAGCCGCATGACAGGGAACAATCAGCCCCAGCATTTT
.	TRBV5-1	.	TRBJ1-1	CASSLEGSGVREAFF	TGCGCCAGCAGCTTGGAGGGGTCTGGGGTCAGAGAAGCTTTCTTT
.	TRBV30	.	TRBJ2-3	CAWVPGDTQYF	TGTGCCTGGGTCCCGGGGGATACGCAGTATTTT
.	TRBV11-2	TRBD1	TRBJ1-4	CASSHGTGNEKLFF	TGTGCCAGCAGCCACGGGACAGGAAATGAAAAACTGTTTTTT
.	TRBV30	TRBD2	TRBJ2-2	CAWTTSGKGELFF	TGTGCCTGGACGACTAGCGGGAAGGGGGAGCTGTTTTTT
.	TRBV5-4	.	TRBJ1-2	CASSFTNYGYTF	TGTGCCAGCAGCTTTACTAACTATGGCTACACCTTC
few	TRBV10-1	TRBD1	TRBJ2-7	CASSRDSGYEQYF	TGCGCCAGCAGCCGGGACAGTGGCTACGAGCAGTACTTC
.	TRBV15	TRBD2	TRBJ2-7	CATSREPLGAGVYEQYF	TGTGCCACCAGCAGAGAACCCCTAGGAGCGGGAGTATACGAGCAGTACTTC
.	TRBV14	TRBD2	TRBJ2-1	CASSQSAGGGNEQFF	TGTGCCAGCAGCCAAAGCGCGGGAGGGGGGAATGAGCAGTTCTTC
.	TRBV28	TRBD1	TRBJ2-7	CASSLSAGGFGEQYF	TGTGCCAGCAGTTTATCGGCAGGGGGCTTTGGCGAGCAGTACTTC
.	TRBV7-8	.	TRBJ2-2	CASSLLGGTGELFF	TGTGCCAGCAGCTTACTAGGGGGCACCGGGGAGCTGTTTTTT
.	TRBV30	.	TRBJ2-1	CAWAGQGGNEQFF	TGTGCCTGGGCTGGTCAGGGGGGCAATGAGCAGTTCTTC
.	TRBV2	.	TRBJ2-1	CASSEQGTYNEQFF	TGTGCCAGCAGTGAGCAGGGTACCTACAATGAGCAGTTCTTC
.	TRBV29-1	TRBD2	TRBJ2-5	CSVGLAGLQETQYF	TGCAGCGTTGGTCTAGCGGGCCTCCAAGAGACCCAGTACTTC
.	TRBV28	.	TRBJ1-5	CASSFRGQPQHF	TGTGCCAGCAGTTTTCGAGGTCAGCCCCAGCATTTT
.	TRBV5-6	.	TRBJ1-1	CASSPTRRTEAFF	TGTGCCAGCAGCCCAACCCGGAGGACTGAAGCTTTCTTT
.	TRBV2	TRBD1	TRBJ1-2	CASTARVPQGVSGYTF	TGTGCCAGCACCGCCAGAGTGCCCCAGGGGGTTAGTGGCTACACCTTC
.	TRBV7-9	TRBD2	TRBJ2-3	CASSLETGGWSDTQYF	TGTGCCAGCAGCTTAGAGACGGGAGGGTGGTCAGATACGCAGTATTTT
few	TRBV7-8	TRBD1	TRBJ1-5	CASSNGQGGNQPQHF	TGTGCCAGCAGCAACGGACAGGGCGGCAATCAGCCCCAGCATTTT
.	TRBV28	.	TRBJ1-2	CASSSLPRGSGGYTF	TGTGCCAGCAGCTCCCTACCCAGGGGTAGTGGTGGCTACACCTTC
.	TRBV28	TRBD1	TRBJ2-7	CASSLLSTGGQGEQYF	TGTGCCAGTAGTTTACTCTCGACAGGGGGTCAAGGGGAGCAGTACTTC
.	TRBV7-2	.	TRBJ1-1	CASSLGAQETMRTEAFF	TGTGCCAGCAGCTTAGGGGCTCAGGAGACTATGAGGACTGAAGCTTTCTTT